The 15 T cell receptor beta chains in this list originate from one sample, sequenced in a study of control samples from healthy donors and cancer patients. The data were produced by immunoSEQ multiplex PCR, yet TCRdb's version contains in-frame clones alone and is incomplete. The sample holds about 120,000 clones, around 89% seen once. Material for sequencing was blood. These receptor sequences come from a man aged 35 to 55 in good health.

The CDR3: CARAWGKEKLFF. CDR3 in DNA: TGTGCCAGGGCGTGGGGCAAGGAAAAACTGTTTTTT. The chain recombines TRBV25-1 with TRBJ1-4; possible D gene TRBD1, 5 bases. V was pared by 9 bases and J by 8 bases, with 13 bases between. Germline CDR1 is MGHDK and CDR2 is SYGVNS. There are 12 residues in the CDR3.

This rearrangement joins TRBV30 to TRBJ1-6; TRBD1 is a possible D gene (5 bases). Looked up from germline, CDR1 is GTSNPN and CDR2 is SVGIG (reference sequence). The CDR3 has 14 residues. Trimming removed 3 bases from V and 7 bases from J, with 13 bases in between. The CDR3 loop is CAWRRQLVNSPLHF. As DNA, the CDR3 is TGTGCCTGGAGGAGACAGCTCGTGAATTCACCCCTCCACTTT.

The rearrangement joins TRBV5-6 to TRBJ2-5, with D possibly being TRBD2 (5 bases). The CDR3 sequence is 13 residues long. Trimming left V 2 bases short and J 2 bases short, with 7 bases between. The germline gives CDR1 SGHDT, CDR2 YYEEEE. This chain's CDR3 is CASSFGEQETQYF. In DNA form, the CDR3 reads TGTGCCAGCAGCTTTGGGGAGCAAGAGACCCAGTACTTC.

The gene calls are TRBV19 and TRBJ2-1, with 8 bases matching TRBD2. Germline assignment: CDR1 LNHDA and CDR2 SQIVND (reference sequence). V gave up 5 bases and J gave up 5 bases; unmatched junction bases: 11. The CDR3 covers 16 residues. The DNA of the CDR3 is TGTGCCAGTAGTCAATTCAGCGGGGGAATTGACAATGAGCAGTTCTTC. This sequence encodes CASSQFSGGIDNEQFF.

This sequence joins TRBV30 and TRBJ1-2; D is perhaps TRBD1 (5 bases). This CDR3 spans 13 amino acids. Trimming took off 0 bases at V and 4 bases at J, with 9 bases between the two ends. Germline V CDR1 and CDR2: GTSNPN, SVGIG (reference sequence). CDR3 coding DNA: TGTGCCTGGAGTGTACAGGCGTTCTATGGCTACACCTTC. Its protein is CAWSVQAFYGYTF.

The chain combines TRBV6-1 with TRBJ1-6, with D maybe TRBD1 (5 bases). Per germline, CDR1 MNHNS and CDR2 SASEGT. The V and J ends lost 2 bases and 2 bases respectively, with 13 bases between them. This CDR3 spans 17 amino acids. As DNA, the CDR3 is TGTGCCAGCAGTGAATACCAGGGTAGCACCTATAATTCACCCCTCCACTTT. Protein: CASSEYQGSTYNSPLHF.

This clone occurred a few times. This chain uses TRBV13 with TRBJ2-5; D may be TRBD2 (5 bases). Trimming left V 9 bases short and J 2 bases short, with 13 bases between. In germline, CDR1 is PRHDT, CDR2 FYEKMQ (reference sequence). This CDR3 spans 13 amino acids. CDR3 coding DNA: TGTGCCAGTACTACTAGAGGACAAGAGACCCAGTACTTC. It specifies CASTTRGQETQYF.

V and J are TRBV7-9 and TRBJ1-1, with 7 bases identical to TRBD1. Looked up from germline, CDR1 is SEHNR and CDR2 is FQNEAQ (reference sequence). J was trimmed by 2 bases and V by 5 bases; bases with no gene match: 5. The CDR3 has 14 amino acids. The CDR3 DNA is TGTGCCAGCAGCCGGAAGGGGGCAAACACTGAAGCTTTCTTT. The encoded protein is CASSRKGANTEAFF. The variable domain in full, completed from reference TRBV7-9 and TRBJ1-1, reads DTGVSQNPRHKITKRGQNVTFRCDPISEHNRLYWYRQTLGQGPEFLTYFQNEAQLEKSRLLSDRFSAERPKGSFSTLEIQRTEQGDSAMYLCASSRKGANTEAFFGQGTRLTVV.

This clone came up a few times. The chain recombines TRBV30 with TRBJ1-1, with 9 bases fitting TRBD1. Trimming took 4 bases from V and 3 from J; bases not matched to a gene: 9. Germline CDR1 is GTSNPN and CDR2 is SVGIG (reference sequence). This CDR3 is 15 amino acids long. The CDR3 DNA follows: TGTGCCTGGATTCCACAGGGGGCCGGGGACACTGAAGCTTTCTTT. Its protein is CAWIPQGAGDTEAFF.

The CDR3 nucleotides read TGTGCCAGCAACCCCCGGACAGGACACACTGAAGCTTTCTTT. Its protein product is CASNPRTGHTEAFF. The rearrangement joins TRBV7-2 to TRBJ1-1, with TRBD1 identical over 7 bases. This CDR3 region has 14 residues. With V trimmed by 7 bases and J by 3 bases, 8 bases remained unmatched. CDR1 and CDR2 (germline): SGHTA, FQGNSA. Filled out from reference TRBV7-2 and TRBJ1-1, the complete variable domain reads GAGVSQSPSNKVTEKGKDVELRCDPISGHTALYWYRQSLGQGLEFLIYFQGNSAPDKSGLPSDRFSAERTGGSVSTLTIQRTQQEDSAVYLCASNPRTGHTEAFFGQGTRLTVV.

The genes are TRBV12-3 or TRBV12-4 and TRBJ1-1; D gene unclear. The CDR3 length is 13 residues. V dropped 4 bases and J dropped 0 bases, with 6 bases sitting between them. The CDR3 DNA reads TGTGCCAGCAGTTATCGATTGAACACTGAAGCTTTCTTT. Amino acid sequence: CASSYRLNTEAFF.

This clone was seen more than once but under ten times. The chain uses TRBV7-2 and TRBJ1-1, with TRBD1 identical over 8 bases. The CDR3 has 14 amino acids. V dropped 6 bases and J dropped 5; count of bases not matched to a gene: 8. Germline CDR1 SGHTA, CDR2 FQGNSA. CDR3 region: CASSRGTGFTEAFF. The DNA of the CDR3 is TGTGCCAGCAGTCGCGGGACAGGATTTACTGAAGCTTTCTTT.

This chain links TRBV11-3 with TRBJ2-3; D not resolved. The CDR3 sequence is 15 residues long. Germline V gene lookup returns CDR1 SGHNT and CDR2 YENEEA. V gave up 1 base and J gave up 0 bases, with 8 bases separating them. The DNA for the CDR3 is TGTGCCAGCAGCTTAGGGGGTGGGAGCACAGATACGCAGTATTTT. It translates to CASSLGGGSTDTQYF.

The genes are TRBV24-1 and TRBJ1-1, with 9 bases matching TRBD1. Germline CDR1 is KGHDR and CDR2 is SFDVKD. V gave up 4 bases and J gave up 5 bases; unmatched junction bases: 7. This CDR3 comprises 15 residues. The CDR3 coding sequence is TGTGCCACCAGTGAGGCGACAGGGGGAGTTACTGAAGCTTTCTTT. Translation: CATSEATGGVTEAFF.

This clone is a singleton in its sample. The V call is TRBV9, the J call TRBJ2-7; D is ambiguous. Germline V gene sequence: CDR1 SGDLS, CDR2 YYNGEE. V was trimmed by 0 bases and J by 7 bases, leaving 8 bases between them. The CDR3 contains 12 residues. Here the CDR3 reads CASSVVLGEQYF. CDR3 coding DNA: TGTGCCAGCAGCGTAGTCCTGGGGGAGCAGTACTTC.